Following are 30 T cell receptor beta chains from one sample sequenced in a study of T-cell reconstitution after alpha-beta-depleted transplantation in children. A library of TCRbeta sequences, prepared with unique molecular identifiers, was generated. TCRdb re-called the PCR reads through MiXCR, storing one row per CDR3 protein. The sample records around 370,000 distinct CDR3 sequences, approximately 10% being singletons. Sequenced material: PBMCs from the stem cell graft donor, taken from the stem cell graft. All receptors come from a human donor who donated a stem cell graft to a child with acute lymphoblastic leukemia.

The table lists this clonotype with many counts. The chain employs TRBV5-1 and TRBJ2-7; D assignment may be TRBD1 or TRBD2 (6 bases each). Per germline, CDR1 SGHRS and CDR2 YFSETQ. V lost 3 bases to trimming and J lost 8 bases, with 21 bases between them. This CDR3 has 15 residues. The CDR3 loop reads CASSSTGGSGVKQYF. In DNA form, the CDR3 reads TGCGCCAGCAGCTCGACAGGAGGGTCCGGGGTAAAGCAGTACTTC.

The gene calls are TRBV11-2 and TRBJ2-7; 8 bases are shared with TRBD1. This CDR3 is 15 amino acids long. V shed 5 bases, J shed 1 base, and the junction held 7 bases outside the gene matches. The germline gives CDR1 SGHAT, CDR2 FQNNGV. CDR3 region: CASSAGGLASYEQYF. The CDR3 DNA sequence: TGTGCCAGCAGCGCAGGGGGCCTAGCATCCTACGAGCAGTACTTC. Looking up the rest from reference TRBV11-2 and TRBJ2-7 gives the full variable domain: EAGVAQSPRYKIIEKRQSVAFWCNPISGHATLYWYQQILGQGPKLLIQFQNNGVVDDSQLPKDRFSAERLKGVDSTLKIQPAKLEDSAVYLCASSAGGLASYEQYFGPGTRLTVT.

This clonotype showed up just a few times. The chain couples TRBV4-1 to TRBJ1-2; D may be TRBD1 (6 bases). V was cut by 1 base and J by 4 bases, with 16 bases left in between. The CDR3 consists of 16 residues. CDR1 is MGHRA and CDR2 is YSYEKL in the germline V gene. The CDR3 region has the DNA TGCGCCAGCAGCCAAGGTGACGGGGGCGTCAGCTATGGCTACACCTTC. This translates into CASSQGDGGVSYGYTF.

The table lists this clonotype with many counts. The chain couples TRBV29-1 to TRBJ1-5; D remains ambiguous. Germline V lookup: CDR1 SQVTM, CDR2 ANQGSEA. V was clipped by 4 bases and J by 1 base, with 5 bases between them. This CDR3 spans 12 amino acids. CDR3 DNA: TGCAGCGTTGGGCAGAGCAATCAGCCCCAGCATTTT. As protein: CSVGQSNQPQHF.

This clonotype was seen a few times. The CDR3 loop is CSVGDRADPEAFF. In DNA form, the CDR3 reads TGCAGCGTTGGGGACAGGGCGGACCCTGAAGCTTTCTTT. The chain has TRBV29-1 and TRBJ1-1, with 9 positions matching TRBD1. The CDR3 spans 13 residues. The junction had 6 bases not matched to a gene; V was cut back by 4 bases and J by 6 bases. Germline V gives CDR1 SQVTM, CDR2 ANQGSEA.

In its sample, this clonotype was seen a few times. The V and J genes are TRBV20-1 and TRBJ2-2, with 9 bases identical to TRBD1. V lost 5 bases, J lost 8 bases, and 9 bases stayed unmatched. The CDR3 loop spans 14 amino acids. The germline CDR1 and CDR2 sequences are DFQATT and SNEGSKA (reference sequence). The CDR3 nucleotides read TGCAGTGCTGATCCCGGGACAGGGTATGGGGAGCTGTTTTTT. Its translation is CSADPGTGYGELFF.

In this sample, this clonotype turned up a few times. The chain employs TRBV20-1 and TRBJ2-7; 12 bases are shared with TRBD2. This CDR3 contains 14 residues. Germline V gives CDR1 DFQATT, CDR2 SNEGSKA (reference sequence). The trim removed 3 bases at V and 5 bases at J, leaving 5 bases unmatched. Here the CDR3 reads CSASGLAGWNEQYF. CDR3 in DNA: TGCAGTGCTAGTGGACTAGCGGGATGGAACGAGCAGTACTTC.

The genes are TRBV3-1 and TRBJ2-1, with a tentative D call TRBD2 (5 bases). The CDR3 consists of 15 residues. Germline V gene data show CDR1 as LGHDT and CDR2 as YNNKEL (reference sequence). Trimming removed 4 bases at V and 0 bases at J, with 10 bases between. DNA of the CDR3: TGTGCCAGCAGCCGCGGGTCGGGCTCCTACAATGAGCAGTTCTTC. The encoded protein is CASSRGSGSYNEQFF.

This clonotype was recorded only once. CDR3 nucleotides: TGCGCCAGCAGCCAGGAACTCGGGACTCAGGGCGGCCAGTACTTC. This sequence encodes CASSQELGTQGGQYF. The V and J genes are TRBV5-1 and TRBJ2-5; possible D gene TRBD2, 6 bases. This CDR3 is built from 15 residues. The V end was cut by 4 bases, the J end by 10 bases, with 23 bases between. Looked up from germline, CDR1 is SGHRS and CDR2 is YFSETQ.

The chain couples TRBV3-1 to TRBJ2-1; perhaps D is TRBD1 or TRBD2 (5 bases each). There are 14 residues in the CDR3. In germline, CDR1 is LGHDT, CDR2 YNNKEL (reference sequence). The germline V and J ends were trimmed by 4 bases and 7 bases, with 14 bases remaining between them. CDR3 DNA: TGTGCCAGCAGCCCCTCCCGGGGCGGGAATGAGCAGTTCTTC. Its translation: CASSPSRGGNEQFF.

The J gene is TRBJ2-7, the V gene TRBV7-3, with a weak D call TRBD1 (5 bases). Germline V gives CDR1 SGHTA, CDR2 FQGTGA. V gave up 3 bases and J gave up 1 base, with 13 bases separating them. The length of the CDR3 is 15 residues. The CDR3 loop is CASSLDVGPSYEQYF. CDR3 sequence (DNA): TGTGCCAGCAGCTTGGACGTGGGGCCGTCCTACGAGCAGTACTTC.

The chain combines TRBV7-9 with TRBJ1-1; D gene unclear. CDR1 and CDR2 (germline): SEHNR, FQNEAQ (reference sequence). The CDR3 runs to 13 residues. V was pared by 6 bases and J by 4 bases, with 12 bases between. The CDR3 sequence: CASRLQWSTEAFF. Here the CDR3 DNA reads TGTGCCAGCAGACTACAGTGGAGCACTGAAGCTTTCTTT.

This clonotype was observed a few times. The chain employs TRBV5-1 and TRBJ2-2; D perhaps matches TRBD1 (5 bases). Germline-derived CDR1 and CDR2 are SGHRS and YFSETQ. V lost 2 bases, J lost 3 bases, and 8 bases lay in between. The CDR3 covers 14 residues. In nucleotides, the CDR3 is TGCGCCAGCAGCTTCAGACAGTACACCGGGGAGCTGTTTTTT. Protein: CASSFRQYTGELFF.

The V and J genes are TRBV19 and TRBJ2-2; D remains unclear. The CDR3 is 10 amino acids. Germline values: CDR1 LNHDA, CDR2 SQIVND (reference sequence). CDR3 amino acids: CAVGPGELFF. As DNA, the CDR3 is TGTGCAGTTGGGCCCGGGGAGCTGTTTTTT.

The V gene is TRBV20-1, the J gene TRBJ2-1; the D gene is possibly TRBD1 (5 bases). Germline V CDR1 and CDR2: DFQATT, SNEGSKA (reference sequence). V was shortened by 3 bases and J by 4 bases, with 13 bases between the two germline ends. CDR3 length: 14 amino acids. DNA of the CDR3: TGCAGTGCTAGGCTTCAGGGCGCGTACAATGAGCAGTTCTTC. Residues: CSARLQGAYNEQFF.

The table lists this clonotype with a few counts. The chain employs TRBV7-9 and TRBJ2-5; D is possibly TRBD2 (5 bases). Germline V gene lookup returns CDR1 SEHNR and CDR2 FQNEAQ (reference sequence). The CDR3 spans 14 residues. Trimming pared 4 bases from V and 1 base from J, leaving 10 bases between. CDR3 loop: CASSWRLAQETQYF. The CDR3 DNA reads TGTGCCAGCAGCTGGAGGTTGGCCCAAGAGACCCAGTACTTC.

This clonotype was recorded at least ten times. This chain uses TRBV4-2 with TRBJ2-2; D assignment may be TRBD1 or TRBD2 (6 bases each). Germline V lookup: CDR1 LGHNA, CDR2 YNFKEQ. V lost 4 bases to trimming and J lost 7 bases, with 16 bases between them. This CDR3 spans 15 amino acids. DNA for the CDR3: TGTGCCAGCAGCCGTAGTGGGGGGCGAGGCGGGGAGCTGTTTTTT. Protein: CASSRSGGRGGELFF.

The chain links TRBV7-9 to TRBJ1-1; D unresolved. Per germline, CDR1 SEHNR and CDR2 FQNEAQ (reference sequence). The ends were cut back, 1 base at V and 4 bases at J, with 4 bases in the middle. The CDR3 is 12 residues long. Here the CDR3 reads CASSLGTTEAFF. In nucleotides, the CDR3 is TGTGCCAGCAGCTTAGGGACCACTGAAGCTTTCTTT.

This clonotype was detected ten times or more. This CDR3 reads CASSPLTGVSYNEQFF. CDR3 DNA sequence: TGTGCCAGCAGCCCCCTAACGGGGGTCTCCTACAATGAGCAGTTCTTC. The J gene is TRBJ2-1, the V gene TRBV7-2; D might be TRBD2 (6 bases). V lost 5 bases to trimming and J lost 0 bases, with 14 bases between them. CDR1 is SGHTA and CDR2 is FQGNSA in the germline V gene. This CDR3 is 16 amino acids long.

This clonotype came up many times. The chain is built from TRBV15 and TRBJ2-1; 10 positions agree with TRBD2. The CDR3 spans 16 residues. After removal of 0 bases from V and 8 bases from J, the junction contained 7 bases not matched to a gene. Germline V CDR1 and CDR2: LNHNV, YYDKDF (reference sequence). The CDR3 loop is CATSRDLAGVGDEQFF. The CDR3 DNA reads TGTGCCACCAGCAGAGATCTAGCGGGAGTTGGGGATGAGCAGTTCTTC.

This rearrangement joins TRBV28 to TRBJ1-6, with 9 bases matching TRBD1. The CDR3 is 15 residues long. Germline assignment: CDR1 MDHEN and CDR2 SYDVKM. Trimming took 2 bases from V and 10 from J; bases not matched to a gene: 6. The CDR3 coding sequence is TGTGCCAGCAGTTTAGGGACAGGGTGGAGGTCACCCCTCCACTTT. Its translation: CASSLGTGWRSPLHF. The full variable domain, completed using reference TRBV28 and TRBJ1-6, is DVKVTQSSRYLVKRTGEKVFLECVQDMDHENMFWYRQDPGLGLRLIYFSYDVKMKEKGDIPEGYSVSREKKERFSLILESASTNQTSMYLCASSLGTGWRSPLHFGNGTRLTVT.

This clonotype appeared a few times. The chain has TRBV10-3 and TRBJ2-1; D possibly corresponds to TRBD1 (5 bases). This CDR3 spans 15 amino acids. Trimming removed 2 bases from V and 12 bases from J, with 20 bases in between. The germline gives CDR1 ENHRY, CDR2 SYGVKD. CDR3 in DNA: TGTGCCATCAGTGAGGTACAGGCTAACACCCTTGGGCAGTTCTTC. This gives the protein CAISEVQANTLGQFF.

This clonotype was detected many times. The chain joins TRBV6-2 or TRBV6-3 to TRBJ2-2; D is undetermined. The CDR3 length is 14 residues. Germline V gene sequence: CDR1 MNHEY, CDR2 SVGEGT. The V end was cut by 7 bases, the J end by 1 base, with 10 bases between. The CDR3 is CASMSAGNTGELFF. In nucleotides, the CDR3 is TGTGCCAGCATGAGCGCAGGGAACACCGGGGAGCTGTTTTTT.

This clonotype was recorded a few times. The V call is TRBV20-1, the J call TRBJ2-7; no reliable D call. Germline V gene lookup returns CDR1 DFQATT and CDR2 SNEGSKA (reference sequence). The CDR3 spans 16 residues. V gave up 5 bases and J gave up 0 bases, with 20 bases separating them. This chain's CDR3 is CSAGFPKPPSSYEQYF. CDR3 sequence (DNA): TGCAGTGCTGGCTTTCCAAAACCCCCCAGCTCCTACGAGCAGTACTTC.

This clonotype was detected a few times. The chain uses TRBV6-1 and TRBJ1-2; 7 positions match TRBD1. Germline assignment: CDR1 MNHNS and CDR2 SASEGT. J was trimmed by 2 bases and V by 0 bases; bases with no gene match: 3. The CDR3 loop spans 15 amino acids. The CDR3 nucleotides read TGTGCCAGCAGTGAAGCCGCAGGGGGGAACTATGGCTACACCTTC. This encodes CASSEAAGGNYGYTF.

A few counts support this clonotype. CDR3 bases: TGTGCCAGCAGCGCAGGGGGCGGGGAATTGACTGAAGCTTTCTTT. It codes for CASSAGGGELTEAFF. The chain uses TRBV7-8 and TRBJ1-1; 8 bases are shared with TRBD1. Germline lookup yields CDR1 SGHVS and CDR2 FQNEAQ. The ends lost 5 bases at V and 5 bases at J; junction bases unmatched: 10. The CDR3 has 15 residues.

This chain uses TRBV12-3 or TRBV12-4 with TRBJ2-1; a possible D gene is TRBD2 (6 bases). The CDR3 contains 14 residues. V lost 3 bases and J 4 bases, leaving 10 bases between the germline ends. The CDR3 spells CASSFGSRYNEQFF. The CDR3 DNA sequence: TGTGCCAGCAGTTTCGGGAGCCGGTACAATGAGCAGTTCTTC.

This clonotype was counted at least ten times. The CDR3 DNA sequence: TGTGCCATCAGTCCCGGTCTGATCGGGGAGCAGTTCTTC. Residues: CAISPGLIGEQFF. The rearrangement uses TRBV10-3 and TRBJ2-1; D gene ambiguous. V was pared by 5 bases and J by 10 bases, with 15 bases between. The CDR3 has 13 residues. Germline lookup yields CDR1 ENHRY and CDR2 SYGVKD.

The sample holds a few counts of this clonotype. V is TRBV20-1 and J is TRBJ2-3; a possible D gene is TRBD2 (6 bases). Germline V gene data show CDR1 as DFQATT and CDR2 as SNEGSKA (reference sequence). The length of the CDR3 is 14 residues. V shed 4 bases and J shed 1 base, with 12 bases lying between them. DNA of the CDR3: TGCAGTGCTACCCCCGGGACTCGCACAGATACGCAGTATTTT. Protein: CSATPGTRTDTQYF.

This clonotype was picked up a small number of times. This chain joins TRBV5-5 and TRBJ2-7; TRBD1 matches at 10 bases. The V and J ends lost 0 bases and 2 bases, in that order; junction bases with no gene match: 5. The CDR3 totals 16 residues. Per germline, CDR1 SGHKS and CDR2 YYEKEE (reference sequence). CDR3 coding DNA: TGTGCCAGCAGCTTGGCTGGGGGGACAGGGGCCTACGAGCAGTACTTC. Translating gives CASSLAGGTGAYEQYF. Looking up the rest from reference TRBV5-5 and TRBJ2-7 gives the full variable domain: DAGVTQSPTHLIKTRGQQVTLRCSPISGHKSVSWYQQVLGQGPQFIFQYYEKEERGRGNFPDRFSARQFPNYSSELNVNALLLGDSALYLCASSLAGGTGAYEQYFGPGTRLTVT.